The source of this T cell receptor (beta chain) is a study of shared clonotypes between healthy human individuals (dated by TCRdb to about 2020). Notes on the research overall: A couple of women and three men aged 18 to 49 years were included in the cohort. The study deeply sequenced blood TCR repertoires of five healthy adults to estimate repertoire size and the extent of clonotype sharing between individuals. For each donor, three plates each were used for CD4 naive and CD4 memory, two plates were used for CD8 naive, and one plate was used for CD8 memory. Leukapheresis yielded between about 0.94 and 8.9 billion PBMCs per donor. To increase sequencing depth and limit assay-specific biases, different laboratories used diverse techniques to prepare libraries and sequence TCR repertoires. The study at large found these results: Pairwise subsampling indicated that sequencing depth was expected to affect the degree of clonotype sharing among donors. Compared with non-shared clonotypes, the clonotypes found in all four sorted-subset donors had higher generation probabilities. Approximately 5% of naive CD4, 3.5% of naive CD8, roughly 2.4% of memory CD4, and 0.4% of memory CD8 clonotypes were shared across a few donors. Estimated clonotype richness was generally larger for naive than for memory subsets. Because the study included only a small number of donors, the genetic and exposure-history diversity represented was limited. Even with the large sequencing depth, rarefaction of the sorted-subset datasets indicated that sequencing was incomplete. Sampling was restricted to blood, and TCR repertoires in tissues likely differ from the TCR repertoires found in blood.

This clone appeared a single time. This clone's antigen is unknown. Base qualities are not recorded, but no much larger clone differs from it by a single base. Donors were healthy HIV-negative adults with no recently reported acute infections or vaccinations. Only Caucasian adults living in Nashville, Tennessee, USA were represented among the donors. CD4+ T cells were enriched by magnetic negative selection; naive cells were then positively selected on CD45RA, and the negative fraction formed the memory subset. Blood was collected by leukapheresis, and PBMCs were isolated by Ficoll-Histopaque density gradient centrifugation and then cryopreserved in liquid nitrogen vapor phase. Purity and quantity of every magnetically sorted T cell population were checked by analytical flow cytometry. Genomic DNA was isolated from every sorted fraction and measured by UV absorbance on a Nanodrop 2000c. TCR CDR3 regions were amplified from genomic DNA by multiplex PCR using the deep immunoSEQ assay. Genomic DNA extracted from each cell subset was distributed evenly over all wells of several immunoSEQ 96-well plates, and each plate served as one replicate. For sorted subsets, about 0.2 ug genomic DNA, equal to some 28,000 T cell genomes, was loaded into each replicate PCR. Purified libraries were quantified with a Qubit 3.0 fluorometer, sized on a Bioanalyzer 2100, and re-quantified with the KAPA Library Quantification kit. Every immunoSEQ 96-well plate was sequenced on a dedicated single-read 150-cycle Illumina NextSeq 550 flow cell. In the paper's pipeline: Because the immunoSEQ output included only junctional sequences and no quality scores, the filtering could not be the same as the filtering used for full-length reads. Sequences were annotated with PyIR, a Python wrapper for IgBLAST v1.9, using IMGT germline references to assign V/J genes and CDR3. Reads were filtered out if the reads had weak V/J assignments (E-value above 1e-6), no CDR3, stop codons, out-of-frame junctions, or ambiguous translated residues. A V3J clonotype was defined by an identical inferred V gene, J gene, and CDR3 amino acid sequence. To compute the percentage overlap between repertoires, the number of shared unique clonotypes was divided by the size of the smaller repertoire. Three approaches were used to assess repertoire richness: RTK rarefaction, the Chao1 estimator, and Recon v2.1 estimates of unobserved clonotypes. Generation probabilities were computed with OLGA for all TCRbeta clonotypes obtained by the gDNA method from several donors. The source is immuneACCESS, and TCRdb retained only in-frame sequences with V and J called. Part of the clones is not carried over; for the studies checked, unresolved V genes explain less than half of this, and the remainder is unexplained. The DNA gave D and trimming, while V, J and clone size come from that table. For this sample the table gives about 2.3 million clones, of which just under 95% were detected only once. Clones ranked in the top ten supply about 0.41% of the sample.

This receptor was identified in a man aged 18 to 29 in good health. Some clones in this sample may be carry-over from other donors' samples. Sequencing was done on a sample of naive CD4+ T cells from PBMCs. The meaning of the sample's cell subset or site label: CD45RA+ positively selected.

The CDR3 in this case is CASSYYSPLAGISYNEQFF. The base sequence is TGTGCCAGCAGCTATTACAGCCCGCTAGCGGGAATCTCCTACAATGAGCAGTTCTTC. Recombination connected TRBV5-6 to TRBJ2-1, with 9 junctional bases fitting TRBD2. From its cysteine to its phenylalanine, the CDR3 spans 19 amino acids. The retained sequence is limited to the CDR3, 57 bases, with the frame set at the first base. After removal of 3 bases from V and 0 bases from J, the junction retains 13 bases not matched to a gene. From a lookup of the germline V gene, CDR1 and CDR2 are SGHDT and YYEEEE.